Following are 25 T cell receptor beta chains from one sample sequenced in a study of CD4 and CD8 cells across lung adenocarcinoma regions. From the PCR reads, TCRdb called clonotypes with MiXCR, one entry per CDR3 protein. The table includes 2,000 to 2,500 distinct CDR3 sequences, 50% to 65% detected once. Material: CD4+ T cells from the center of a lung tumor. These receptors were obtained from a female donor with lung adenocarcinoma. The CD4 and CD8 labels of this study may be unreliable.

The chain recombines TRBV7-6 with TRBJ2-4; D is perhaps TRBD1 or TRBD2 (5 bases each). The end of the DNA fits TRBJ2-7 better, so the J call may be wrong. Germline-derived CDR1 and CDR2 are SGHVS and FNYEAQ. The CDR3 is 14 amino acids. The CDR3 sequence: CASTRGRDSYEQYF. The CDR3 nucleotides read TGTGCCAGTACCCGGGGCAGGGACTCCTACGAGCAGTACTTC.

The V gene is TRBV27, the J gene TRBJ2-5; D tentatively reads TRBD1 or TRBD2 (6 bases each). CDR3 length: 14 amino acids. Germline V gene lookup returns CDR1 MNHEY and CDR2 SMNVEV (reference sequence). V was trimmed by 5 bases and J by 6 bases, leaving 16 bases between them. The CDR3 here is CASSPVGGPKTQYF. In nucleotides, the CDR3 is TGTGCCAGCAGTCCCGTGGGGGGCCCAAAGACCCAGTACTTC.

CDR3 amino acids: CASTHRRDAGELFF. For the CDR3, the DNA is TGTGCCAGCACCCACCGAAGAGACGCCGGGGAGCTGTTTTTT. The chain joins TRBV6-1 to TRBJ2-2, with D unclear. The CDR3 length is 14 residues. Germline CDR1 MNHNS, CDR2 SASEGT. Trimming left V 7 bases short and J 6 bases short, with 15 bases between.

CDR3 sequence reads: CASSEASGTDTQYF. CDR3 DNA: TGTGCCAGCAGTGAAGCTAGCGGCACAGATACGCAGTATTTT. The chain is built from TRBV6-1 and TRBJ2-3, with a weak D call TRBD2 (5 bases). This CDR3 contains 14 residues. Per the germline V gene, CDR1 is MNHNS and CDR2 is SASEGT. Trimming shortened V by 0 bases and J by 1 base, and 5 bases separated the two germline ends.

The chain's CDR3 is CASTSTGAEQETQYF. The CDR3 region has the DNA TGTGCCAGCACCTCGACAGGGGCAGAACAAGAGACCCAGTACTTC. The genes are TRBV6-1 and TRBJ2-1, with TRBD1 identical over 8 bases. The J call may be mistaken, given a closer DNA end match to TRBJ2-5. Germline loops: CDR1 MNHNS, CDR2 SASEGT. This CDR3 has 15 amino acids.

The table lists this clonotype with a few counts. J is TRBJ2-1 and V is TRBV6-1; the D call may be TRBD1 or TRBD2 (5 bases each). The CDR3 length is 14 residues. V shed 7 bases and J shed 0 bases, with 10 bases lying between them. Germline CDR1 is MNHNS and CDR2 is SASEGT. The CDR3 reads CASKGTISYNEQFF. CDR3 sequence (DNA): TGTGCCAGCAAAGGGACCATCTCCTACAATGAGCAGTTCTTC.

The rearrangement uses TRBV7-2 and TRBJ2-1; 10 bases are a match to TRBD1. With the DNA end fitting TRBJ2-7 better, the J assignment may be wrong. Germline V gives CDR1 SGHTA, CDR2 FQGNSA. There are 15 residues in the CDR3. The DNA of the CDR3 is TGTGCCAGCAGCCCCACTGCGGGACAGGGGAACGAGCAGTACTTC. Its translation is CASSPTAGQGNEQYF.

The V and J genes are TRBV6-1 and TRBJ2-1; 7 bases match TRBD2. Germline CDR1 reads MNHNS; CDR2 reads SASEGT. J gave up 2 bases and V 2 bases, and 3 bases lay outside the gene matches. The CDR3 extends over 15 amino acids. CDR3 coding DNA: TGTGCCAGCAGTGAATGGCTAGCGGCCTACAATGAGCAGTTCTTC. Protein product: CASSEWLAAYNEQFF.

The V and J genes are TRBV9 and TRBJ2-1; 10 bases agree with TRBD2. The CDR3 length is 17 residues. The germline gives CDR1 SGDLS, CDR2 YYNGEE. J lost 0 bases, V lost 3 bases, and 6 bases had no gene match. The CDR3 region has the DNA TGTGCCAGCAGCGGCGGACTAGCGGTTGCCTCCTACAATGAGCAGTTCTTC. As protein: CASSGGLAVASYNEQFF. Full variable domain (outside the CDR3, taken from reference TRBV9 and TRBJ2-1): DSGVTQTPKHLITATGQRVTLRCSPRSGDLSVYWYQQSLDQGLQFLIQYYNGEERAKGNILERFSAQQFPDLHSELNLSSLELGDSALYFCASSGGLAVASYNEQFFGPGTRLTVL.

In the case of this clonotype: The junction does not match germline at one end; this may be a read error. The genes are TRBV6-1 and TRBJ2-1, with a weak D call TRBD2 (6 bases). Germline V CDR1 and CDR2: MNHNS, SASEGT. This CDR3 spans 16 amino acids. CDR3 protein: CATWREFSASYNEQLF. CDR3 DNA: TGTGCCACCTGGAGGGAATTTAGCGCCTCCTACAATGAGCAGCTCTTC.

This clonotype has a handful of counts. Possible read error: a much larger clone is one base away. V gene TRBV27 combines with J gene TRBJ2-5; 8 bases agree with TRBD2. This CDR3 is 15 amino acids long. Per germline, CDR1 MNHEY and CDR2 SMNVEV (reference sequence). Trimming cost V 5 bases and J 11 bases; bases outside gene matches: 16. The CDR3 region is CASSIPGLGFNEQYF. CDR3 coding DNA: TGTGCCAGCAGTATACCGGGACTAGGTTTCAATGAGCAGTACTTC.

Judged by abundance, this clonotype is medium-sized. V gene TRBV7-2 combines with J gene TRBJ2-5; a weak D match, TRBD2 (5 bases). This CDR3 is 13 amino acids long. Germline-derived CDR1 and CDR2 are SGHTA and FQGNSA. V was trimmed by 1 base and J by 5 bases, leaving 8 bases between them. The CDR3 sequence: CASSLGTWETQYF. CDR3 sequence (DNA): TGTGCCAGCAGCTTAGGGACTTGGGAGACCCAGTACTTC. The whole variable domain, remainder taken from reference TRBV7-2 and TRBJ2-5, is GAGVSQSPSNKVTEKGKDVELRCDPISGHTALYWYRQSLGQGLEFLIYFQGNSAPDKSGLPSDRFSAERTGGSVSTLTIQRTQQEDSAVYLCASSLGTWETQYFGPGTRLLVL.

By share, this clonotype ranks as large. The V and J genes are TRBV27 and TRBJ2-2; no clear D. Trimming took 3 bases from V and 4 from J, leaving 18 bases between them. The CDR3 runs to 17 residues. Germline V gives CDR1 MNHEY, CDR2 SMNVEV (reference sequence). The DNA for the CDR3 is TGTGCCAGCAGTTTTATATACAGCCGATTTACCACCGGGGAGCTGTTTTTT. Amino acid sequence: CASSFIYSRFTTGELFF.

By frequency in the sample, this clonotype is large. The CDR3 is CASSGTGGDEQFF. The DNA for the CDR3 is TGTGCCAGCAGTGGAACAGGGGGCGATGAGCAGTTCTTC. This rearrangement joins TRBV25-1 to TRBJ2-1; 9 bases agree with TRBD1. Per the germline V gene, CDR1 is MGHDK and CDR2 is SYGVNS. The CDR3 is 13 amino acids. With V trimmed by 4 bases and J by 8 bases, 3 bases remained unmatched.

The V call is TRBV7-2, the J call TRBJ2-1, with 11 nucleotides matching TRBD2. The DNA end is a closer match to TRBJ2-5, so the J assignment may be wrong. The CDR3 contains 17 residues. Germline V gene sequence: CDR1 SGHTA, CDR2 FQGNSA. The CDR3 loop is CASSDVAGGLQGETQYF. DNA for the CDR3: TGTGCCAGCAGCGACGTAGCGGGAGGGCTTCAAGGAGAGACCCAGTACTTC.

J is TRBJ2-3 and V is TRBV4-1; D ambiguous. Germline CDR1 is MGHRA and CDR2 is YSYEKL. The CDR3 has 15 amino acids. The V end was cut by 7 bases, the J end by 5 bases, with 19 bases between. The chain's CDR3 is CASTRAETTRDTQYF. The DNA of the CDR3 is TGCGCCAGCACCCGGGCCGAAACAACCAGAGATACGCAGTATTTT.

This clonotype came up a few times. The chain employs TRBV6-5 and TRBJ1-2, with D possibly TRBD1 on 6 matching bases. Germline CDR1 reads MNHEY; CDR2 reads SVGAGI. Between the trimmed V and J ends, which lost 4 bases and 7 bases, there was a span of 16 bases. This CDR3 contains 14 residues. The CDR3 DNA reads TGTGCCAGCAGTTCGCAAGGGGGGGCTCTTGGCTACACCTTC. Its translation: CASSSQGGALGYTF.

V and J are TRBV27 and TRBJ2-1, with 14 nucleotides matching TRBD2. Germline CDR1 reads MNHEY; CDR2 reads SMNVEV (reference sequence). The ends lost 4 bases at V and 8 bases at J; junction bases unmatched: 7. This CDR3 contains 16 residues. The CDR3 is CASSSRLAGGTHEQFF. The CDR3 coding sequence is TGTGCCAGCAGTTCGAGACTAGCGGGAGGGACGCATGAGCAGTTCTTC.

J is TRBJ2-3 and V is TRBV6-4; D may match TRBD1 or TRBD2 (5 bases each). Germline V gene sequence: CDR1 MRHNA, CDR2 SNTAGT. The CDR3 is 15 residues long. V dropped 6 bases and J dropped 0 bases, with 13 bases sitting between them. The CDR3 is CASREGTASTDTQYF. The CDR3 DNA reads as TGTGCCAGCAGAGAGGGGACGGCAAGCACAGATACGCAGTATTTT.

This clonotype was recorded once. Written as DNA, the CDR3 is TGTGCCAGCAGTGTGTTCGCGGGGGCACCCAAAAACATTCAGTACTTC. Translated, it gives CASSVFAGAPKNIQYF. The gene calls are TRBV6-1 and TRBJ2-4; D is perhaps TRBD2 (7 bases). The length of the CDR3 is 16 residues. The V gene lost 4 bases and the J gene lost 2 bases, with 15 bases spanning the gap. Germline V lookup: CDR1 MNHNS, CDR2 SASEGT.

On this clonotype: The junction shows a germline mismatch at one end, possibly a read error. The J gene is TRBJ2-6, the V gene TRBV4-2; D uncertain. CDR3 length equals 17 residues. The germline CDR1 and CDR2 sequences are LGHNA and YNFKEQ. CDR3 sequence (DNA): TGTGCCAGCAGCCAAGAACTCGCGCAGCCTTGCGCCTACGTCCTGACCTTC. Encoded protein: CASSQELAQPCAYVLTF.

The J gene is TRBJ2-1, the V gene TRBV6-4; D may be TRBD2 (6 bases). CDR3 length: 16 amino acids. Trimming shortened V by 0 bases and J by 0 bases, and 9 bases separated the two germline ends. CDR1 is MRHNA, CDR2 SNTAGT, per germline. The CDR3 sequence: CASSDSYGSSYNEQFF. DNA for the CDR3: TGTGCCAGCAGTGACTCTTACGGGAGCTCCTACAATGAGCAGTTCTTC.

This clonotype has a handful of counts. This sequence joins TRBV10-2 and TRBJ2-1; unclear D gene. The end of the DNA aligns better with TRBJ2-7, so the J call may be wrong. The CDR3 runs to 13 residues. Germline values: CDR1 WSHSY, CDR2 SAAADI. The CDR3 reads CASSETPPPEQYF. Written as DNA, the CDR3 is TGCGCCAGCAGTGAAACACCTCCCCCCGAGCAGTACTTC.

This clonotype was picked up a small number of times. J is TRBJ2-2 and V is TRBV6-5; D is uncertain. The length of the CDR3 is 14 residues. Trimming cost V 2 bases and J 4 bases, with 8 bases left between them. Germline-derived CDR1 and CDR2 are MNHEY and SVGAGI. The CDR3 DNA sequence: TGTGCCAGCAGTTACGGAATAGGCACCGGGGAGCTGTTTTTT. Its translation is CASSYGIGTGELFF.

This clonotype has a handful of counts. CDR3 protein: CASSAAGGSYNEQFF. CDR3 nucleotide sequence: TGTGCCAGCAGTGCGGCGGGAGGGTCCTACAATGAGCAGTTCTTC. This rearrangement joins TRBV6-4 to TRBJ2-1, with 9 bases aligning to TRBD2. CDR3 length equals 15 residues. CDR1 MRHNA and CDR2 SNTAGT come from the germline V gene. The junction had 2 bases not matched to a gene; V was cut back by 4 bases and J by 1 base.